This TCR beta chain was observed in a study of OX40 agonist ivuxolimab in advanced cancers. Context from the whole study: Ivuxolimab, which targeted the costimulatory receptor OX40 (CD134), was an agonistic, fully human IgG2 monoclonal antibody. Peripheral TCRbeta sequencing aimed to test whether ivuxolimab altered TCR sequence diversity and caused clonal T-cell expansion. Partial responses occurred in three dose-escalation patients: two with cutaneous melanoma and one with hepatocellular carcinoma. Intravenous ivuxolimab was administered to patients every 2 weeks at six dose levels: 0.01, 0.1, 0.3, 1.5, 3 and 10 mg/kg. A male proportion of under 85% and a mean age of around 60 years, ranging from 23 to 79, were recorded for the dose-escalation cohort. The paper reports the monotherapy dose-escalation portion (N of about 50 patients) of the phase I ivuxolimab trial. Of the 52 patients in dose escalation, 19 had hepatocellular carcinoma, approximately 15 had melanoma, 9 had renal cell carcinoma and 9 had head and neck cancer. Prior anti-PD-1, anti-PD-L1 or anti-CTLA-4 therapy was permitted, and checkpoint inhibitors had been received by 40% to 50% of dose-escalation patients.

V has 6 bases trimmed and J has 7 bases trimmed; junction bases matching no gene number 9. The CDR3 runs 13 residues from the cysteine to the phenylalanine. CDR3 DNA is the only sequence kept; it has 39 bases, read in frame from the first base. CDR1 and CDR2, looked up from the germline V gene, are MNHNS and SASEGT. Results and caveats for the whole study, not just this receptor: The antigen specificity of the clonally expanded peripheral T cells was not determined. Low levels of normalized T-cell clonal expansion were also shown by some nonresponding patients. Partial responders in the 0.1-3.0 mg/kg groups had among the lowest normalized peripheral clonal expansion, especially among CD8+ T cells. At doses of 0.1 to 3.0 mg/kg, clonal expansion of both CD4+ and CD8+ blood T cells was observed from baseline to week 6. After ivuxolimab, more expanded clones were found on average in CD8+ T cells than in CD4+ T cells.

To sequence the TCRbeta CDR3 region, genomic DNA was isolated from the sorted cells. The immunoSEQ Assay was used to sequence the TCRbeta CDR3 regions. TCRdb stores this immuneACCESS table with in-frame sequences only. Part of the clones is absent; in the studies checked, under half of the shortfall reflects unresolved V genes, and no reason is known for the rest. Present in this sample are about 66,000 clones, approximately 90% of which were seen just once. Roughly 0.66% of the sample is held by the ten biggest clonotypes. As concerns this clone: Its specific antigen is unknown. Base-call qualities are not available, and no considerably larger clone is one nucleotide away.

Patients with autoimmune disease history or receiving systemic immunosuppression were excluded from the trial. Peripheral blood for TCR sequencing was collected from all dose cohorts at baseline, on cycle 4 day 1, and on cycle 7 day 1. The samples were drawn from a first-in-human, open-label, multicenter phase I dose-escalation trial of ivuxolimab. Adults with locally advanced or metastatic head and neck squamous cell, hepatocellular, melanoma or renal cell carcinoma were enrolled in the trial. Before TCR sequencing, CD4+ T cells and CD8+ T cells from peripheral blood were sorted into separate populations.

The sequenced sample was CD4+ or CD8+ T cells sorted from blood, obtained in a trial of the OX40 agonist ivuxolimab. The source of this sequence is an adult with an advanced solid tumor such as melanoma, head and neck, liver or kidney cancer. The rearrangement combines TRBV6-1 with TRBJ2-7; TRBD1 fits 7 bases in the junction. CDR3 reads: CASSVGTDFEQYF. The DNA sequence reads TGTGCCAGCAGCGTAGGGACAGACTTTGAGCAGTACTTC.